This T cell receptor beta chain came from a study of T cell changes during pregnancy in multiple sclerosis. CDR3 length equals 14 residues. After removal of 2 bases from V and 6 bases from J, the junction contained 7 bases not matched to a gene. Germline CDR1 is SGDLS and CDR2 is YYNGEE. Method: immunoSEQ multiplex PCR; TCRdb's copy keeps in-frame clones and lacks some. Here the sample spans roughly 32,000 clones, roughly 91% being singletons. The V call is TRBV9, the J call TRBJ2-7; 8 nucleotides align to TRBD2. The sequence came from a female donor in good health, enrolled as a control in a pregnancy study. The material sequenced was CD8+ T cells from peripheral blood mononuclear cells, taken in the second trimester of pregnancy. The DNA of the CDR3 is TGTGCCAGCAGCGTCGGGGGGGCCCCCGGCGAGCAGTACTTC. This encodes CASSVGGAPGEQYF.